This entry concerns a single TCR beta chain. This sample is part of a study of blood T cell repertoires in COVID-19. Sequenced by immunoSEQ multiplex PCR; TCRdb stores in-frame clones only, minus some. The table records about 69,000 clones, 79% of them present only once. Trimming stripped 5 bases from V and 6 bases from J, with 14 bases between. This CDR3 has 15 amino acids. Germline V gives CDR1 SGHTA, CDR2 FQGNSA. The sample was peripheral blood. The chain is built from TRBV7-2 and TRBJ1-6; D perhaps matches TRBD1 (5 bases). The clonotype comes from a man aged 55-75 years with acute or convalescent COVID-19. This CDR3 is CASSPRQGSNSPLHF. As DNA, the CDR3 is TGTGCCAGCAGCCCCCGGCAGGGAAGTAATTCACCCCTCCACTTT.